This T cell receptor (beta chain) came from a study of OX40 agonist ivuxolimab in advanced cancers. The CDR3 has 14 residues. The germline V gene has CDR1 MDHEN and CDR2 SYDVKM. The V gene lost 7 bases and the J gene lost 5 bases, with 18 bases spanning the gap. The repertoire was sequenced with immunoSEQ multiplex PCR; TCRdb's copy has only in-frame clones and lacks some. The repertoire holds tens of thousands of clones, with around four fifths as singletons. The specimen was CD4+ or CD8+ T cells sorted from blood, collected in a trial of the OX40 agonist ivuxolimab. The chain combines TRBV28 with TRBJ2-7; the D gene is possibly TRBD1 (5 bases). The TCR comes from an adult with an advanced solid tumor such as melanoma, head and neck, liver or kidney cancer. Here the CDR3 DNA reads TGTGCCAGCACCCTCCGCTGGGTAGGGGACGAGCAGTACTTC. Amino acids: CASTLRWVGDEQYF.